This T cell receptor (beta chain) was sequenced in a study of T cells in tuberculosis. Cells were sorted from thawed PBMC rested overnight and stained with GMM-loaded CD1B tetramer, viability dye and anti-CD3. C32 glucose monomycolate from Rhodococcus equi was loaded onto the CD1B tetramers. Before cryopreservation, the sorted PBMC lost their CD14-expressing monocytes. V was cut by 3 bases and J by 1 base, with 10 bases left in between. The germline CDR1 and CDR2 sequences are SGHTS and YDEGEE. This CDR3 contains 14 residues. Produced via immunoSEQ multiplex PCR; TCRdb's table is partial and in-frame only. The table records around 60,000 clones, approximately 80% of them present only once.

J is TRBJ1-1 and V is TRBV5-8; D call uncertain. The TCR sequence derives from an adult woman with latent tuberculosis. The sequencing input was CD1b-GMM tetramer-negative cells sorted from PBMCs. The CDR3 nucleotides read TGTGCCAGCAGCTCCCTGGGAGCGAACACTGAAGCTTTCTTT. Translated, it gives CASSSLGANTEAFF.